Listed here is a single T cell receptor (beta chain). Its antigen is unknown. The source of the sample is a study of CD8 T cells in ankylosing spondylitis. CDR1 is MNHNS and CDR2 is SASEGT in the germline V gene. V was trimmed by 6 bases and J by 2 bases, leaving 15 bases between them. CDR3 length: 15 amino acids. Study conclusions and caveats: According to the report, clones linked to the disease were significantly enriched in matched synovial fluid samples taken from ankylosing spondylitis patients. A TCR beta motif made of 7 to 9 highly homologous variants seemed typical of ankylosing spondylitis blood. Previous work reported some of these motif variants in the synovial fluid and blood of reactive arthritis.

Quantitative 5'-RACE with molecular barcodes generated TCR beta libraries. Via MiXCR, TCRdb re-called the 5' RACE reads, giving one row per CDR3 protein. The sample carries 250,000 to 350,000 distinct CDR3 sequences, around 20% recorded once. The clonotype was recovered from a female donor with ankylosing spondylitis or in good health (not recorded which). The sequencing input was blood, either unsorted or a sorted T cell fraction (not recorded which). V and J are TRBV6-1 and TRBJ2-3; D remains ambiguous. The CDR3 is CASSPRQPSTDTQYF. As DNA, the CDR3 is TGTGCCAGCAGCCCTAGGCAGCCATCCACAGATACGCAGTATTTT.